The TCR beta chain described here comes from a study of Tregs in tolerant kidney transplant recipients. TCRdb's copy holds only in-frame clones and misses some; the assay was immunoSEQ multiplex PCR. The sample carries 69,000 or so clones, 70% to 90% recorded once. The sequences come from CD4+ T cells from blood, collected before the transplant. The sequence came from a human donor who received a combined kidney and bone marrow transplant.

The CDR3 region has the DNA TGTGCCAGTAGTATCGCTAGCGGTCCCTTGGAGCAGTTCTTC. Its translation: CASSIASGPLEQFF. The chain carries TRBV19 and TRBJ2-1, with 7 bases fitting TRBD2. V lost 3 bases and J lost 10; bases outside the gene matches: 9. The CDR3 has 14 amino acids. The germline CDR1 and CDR2 sequences are LNHDA and SQIVND (reference sequence).